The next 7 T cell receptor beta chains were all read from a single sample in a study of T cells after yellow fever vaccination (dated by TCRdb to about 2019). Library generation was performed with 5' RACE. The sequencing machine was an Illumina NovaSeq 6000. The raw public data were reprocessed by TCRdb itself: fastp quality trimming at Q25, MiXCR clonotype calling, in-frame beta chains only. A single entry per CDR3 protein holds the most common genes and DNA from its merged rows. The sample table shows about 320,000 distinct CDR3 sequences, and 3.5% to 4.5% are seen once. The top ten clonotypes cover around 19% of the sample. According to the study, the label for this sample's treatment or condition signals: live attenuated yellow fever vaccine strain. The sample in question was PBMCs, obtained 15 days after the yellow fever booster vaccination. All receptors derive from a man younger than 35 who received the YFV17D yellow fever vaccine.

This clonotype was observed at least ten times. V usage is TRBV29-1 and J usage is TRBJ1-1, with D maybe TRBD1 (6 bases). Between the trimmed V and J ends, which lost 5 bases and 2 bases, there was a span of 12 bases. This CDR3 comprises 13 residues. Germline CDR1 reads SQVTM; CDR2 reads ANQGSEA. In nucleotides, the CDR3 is TGCAGCGTTTTTATGGGGACAAACACTGAAGCTTTCTTT. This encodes CSVFMGTNTEAFF. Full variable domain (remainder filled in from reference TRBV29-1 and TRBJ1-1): SAVISQKPSRDICQRGTSLTIQCQVDSQVTMMFWYRQQPGQSLTLIATANQGSEATYESGFVIDKFPISRPNLTFSTLTVSNMSPEDSSIYLCSVFMGTNTEAFFGQGTRLTVV.

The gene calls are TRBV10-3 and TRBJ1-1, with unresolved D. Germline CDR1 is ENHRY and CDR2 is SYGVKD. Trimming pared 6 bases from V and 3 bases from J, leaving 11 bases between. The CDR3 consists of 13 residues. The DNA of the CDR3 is TGTGCCATCAGCCTAGGGAAGGACACTGAAGCTTTCTTT. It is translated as CAISLGKDTEAFF.

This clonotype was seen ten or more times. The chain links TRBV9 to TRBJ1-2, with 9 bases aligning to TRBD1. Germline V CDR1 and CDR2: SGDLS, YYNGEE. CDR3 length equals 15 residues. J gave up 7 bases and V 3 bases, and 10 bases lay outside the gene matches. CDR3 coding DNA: TGTGCCAGCAGCGCCTCCGGGACAGGGTGGGGTGGCTACACCTTC. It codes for CASSASGTGWGGYTF.

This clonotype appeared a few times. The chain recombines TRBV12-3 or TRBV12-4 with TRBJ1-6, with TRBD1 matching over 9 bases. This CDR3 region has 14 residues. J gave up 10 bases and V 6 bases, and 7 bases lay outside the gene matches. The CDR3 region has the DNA TGTGCCAGCAGCCTGACAGGGGGAGAGTCACCCCTCCACTTT. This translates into CASSLTGGESPLHF.

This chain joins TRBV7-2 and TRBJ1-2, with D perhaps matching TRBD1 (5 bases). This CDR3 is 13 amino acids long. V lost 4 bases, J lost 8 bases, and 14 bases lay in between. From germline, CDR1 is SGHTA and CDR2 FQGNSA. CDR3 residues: CASSSQGGGGYTF. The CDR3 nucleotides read TGTGCCAGCAGCTCTCAGGGAGGCGGCGGCTACACCTTC.

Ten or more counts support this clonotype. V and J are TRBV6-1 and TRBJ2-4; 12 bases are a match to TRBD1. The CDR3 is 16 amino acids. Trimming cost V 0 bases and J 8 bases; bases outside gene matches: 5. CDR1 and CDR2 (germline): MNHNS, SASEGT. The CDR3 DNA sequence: TGTGCCAGCAGTGAAGCGCAGGGGACAGGGGGCGACATTCAGTACTTC. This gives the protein CASSEAQGTGGDIQYF.

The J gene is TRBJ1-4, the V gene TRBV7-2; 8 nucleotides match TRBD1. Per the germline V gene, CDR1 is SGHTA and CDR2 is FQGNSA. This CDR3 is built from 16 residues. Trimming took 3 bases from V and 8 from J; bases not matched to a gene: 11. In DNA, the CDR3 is TGTGCCAGCAGCTTCCCGCAGGGGGCGGTAACAGAAAAACTGTTTTTT. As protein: CASSFPQGAVTEKLFF.